The 4 T cell receptor beta chains below come from one sample, sequenced in a study of blood T cells in healthy people across ages. A second PCR of roughly 7 to 11 cycles used a sample-barcoded 5' primer and a J-beta primer mix. TCRdb ran MiXCR on the 5' RACE reads and lists one entry per CDR3 protein. The sample has approximately 600,000 distinct CDR3 sequences, approximately 50% seen once; the top ten hold approximately 40%. The sequenced sample was blood. These receptors were obtained from a man between 60 and 75 years old in good health.

The chain uses TRBV7-2 and TRBJ1-1, with a possible D match to TRBD1 (6 bases). Germline V gene lookup returns CDR1 SGHTA and CDR2 FQGNSA. The CDR3 is made up of 13 amino acids. Between the trimmed V and J ends, which lost 5 bases and 8 bases, there was a span of 15 bases. DNA of the CDR3: TGTGCCAGCAGCGTAAACAACAGGGACGAAGCTTTCTTT. Residues: CASSVNNRDEAFF.

The chain's CDR3 is CSASRGYPSGNTIYF. The DNA for the CDR3 is TGCAGTGCTAGCCGGGGGTACCCCTCTGGAAACACCATATATTTT. The V and J genes are TRBV20-1 and TRBJ1-3; D may be TRBD1 (5 bases). Trimming removed 3 bases from V and 0 bases from J, with 12 bases in between. The CDR3 sequence is 15 residues long. Germline assignment: CDR1 DFQATT and CDR2 SNEGSKA (reference sequence).

Only a few counts were recorded for this clonotype. The V call is TRBV6-6, the J call TRBJ1-4; D is undetermined. The germline CDR1 and CDR2 sequences are MNHNY and SVGAGI (reference sequence). CDR3 size: 13 residues. V dropped 2 bases and J dropped 5 bases, with 6 bases sitting between them. CDR3 amino acids: CASSYGPNEKLFF. DNA of the CDR3: TGTGCCAGCAGTTACGGACCCAATGAAAAACTGTTTTTT.

The rearrangement joins TRBV6-5 to TRBJ1-5, with 10 bases fitting TRBD1. This CDR3 is built from 14 residues. The ends lost 5 bases at V and 5 bases at J; junction bases unmatched: 3. Germline lookup yields CDR1 MNHEY and CDR2 SVGAGI. The CDR3 sequence is CASSRGTGDQPQHF. The CDR3, as DNA: TGTGCCAGCAGTAGAGGGACAGGGGATCAGCCCCAGCATTTT.